Reported below is one T cell receptor (beta chain). Its antigen is currently not known. Within one base of it there is no much larger clone, and no base qualities were kept. The donors were included in the validation cohort of over a hundred subjects, a group kept apart from the roughly 730-subject first cohort. This record comes from a study of cytomegalovirus exposure and HLA in healthy donors (dated by TCRdb to about 2017). About the investigation overall: According to a later analysis, the 120 validation repertoires were produced on the same platform as the 666 repertoires of the first cohort. The study aimed to test whether cataloging public T cell receptors could reveal signatures of past pathogen exposure. In addition to the first cohort of around 670 subjects, a separate validation cohort of some 120 different subjects was used. To predict cytomegalovirus infection status, the study brought together high-throughput TCR immunosequencing, statistical association of individual TCRs with disease status, and machine learning.

Preparation of the library involved the immunoSEQ multiplex PCR assay. In the original analysis: A statistical classification framework was built for diagnosing cytomegalovirus status from the catalog of TCR beta chain sequences. TCRdb mirrors the immuneACCESS table, restricted to in-frame sequences. Some clones are absent from its copies; in checked studies, under half trace to an unresolved V gene, and the reason for the others is unknown. D and trimming were read from the DNA, whereas the V and J calls and clone size are those reported in that table. Within this sample are about 150,000 clones, with 86% of them counted one time only. The top ten clonotypes cover roughly 2.1% of the sample. Results and caveats for the whole study, not just this receptor: A total of roughly 160 TCR beta chains were listed by the study as associated with cytomegalovirus. Cytomegalovirus status was reported to be diagnosed by the classifier with high specificity and sensitivity in both the original and validation cohorts. Most TCR sequences were observed very rarely across donors, whereas some public TCRs were present in many individuals. The authors suggested that the approach could potentially be extended to other disease states and immunological phenotypes. All 130 or so repertoires were used to score co-occurrence in the validation cohort in a later analysis, because that analysis had no HLA typing for the cohort. In vitro tests confirmed that a few of the cytomegalovirus-associated TCR beta chains recognize cytomegalovirus antigens. Of the cluster scores, 85% to 95% were above 0 in a later analysis, which found that TCRs clustered in the first cohort also tended to co-occur in the 130 or so validation repertoires.

V is pruned by 5 bases and J by 7 bases, leaving 7 bases of the junction without a gene match. The germline V gene encodes CDR1 SGHDN and CDR2 FVKESK. The CDR3 measures 14 amino acids from cysteine to phenylalanine. Left in the record is the CDR3 DNA by itself, 42 bases read in frame from the first base. This receptor was identified in a human donor in good health. The chain links TRBV14 with TRBJ1-4; 7 nucleotides in the junction match TRBD1. Sequenced material: PBMCs. This receptor has the CDR3 CASSSQGSGEKLFF. The sequence in DNA is TGTGCCAGCAGCTCACAGGGGAGTGGTGAAAAACTGTTTTTT.